This T cell receptor beta chain was sequenced during a study of T cells in Graves' hyperthyroidism and ophthalmopathy. Patients aged 18 to 65 had newly diagnosed hyperthyroidism that had lasted under 2 months. The source material, RNA transcripts, was used to amplify TCR beta CDR3 regions. A set of HTBI primers served as the primers for a first-round RT-PCR of the TCR CDR3. TCRdb passed the multiplex PCR reads through MiXCR, listing each CDR3 protein once. Of roughly 380,000 distinct CDR3 sequences in the sample, roughly 19% are singletons; the top ten hold around 3.4%. This clonotype was detected ten times or more. Its ends do not fully match the called genes, so a read error is possible. Germline CDR1 MNHNS, CDR2 SASEGT. The CDR3 loop spans 14 amino acids.

Sequences were obtained from blood. This sequence joins TRBV6-1 and TRBJ2-5; D perhaps matches TRBD2 (7 bases). This TCR was sampled from a woman aged 18-30 years with Graves' hyperthyroidism. The DNA of the CDR3 is TGTGCCAGCAGCGAAGGGGGGGGGAGGGAGACCCAGTACTTC. Its protein product is CASSEGGGRETQYF.